This TCR beta chain was retrieved from a study of blood T cell repertoires in COVID-19. Background on the study: Specimens from acute and convalescent COVID-19 originated in the United States, Italy and Spain. PBMCs, B-cell-depleted T cells, or T cells provided the cDNA or gDNA that made up the material.

The germline V gene has CDR1 LNHNV and CDR2 YYDKDF (reference sequence). The CDR3 consists of 15 residues. The J segment lost 5 bases and the V segment lost 0 bases, leaving 4 bases of the junction unmatched. This clone was seen a handful of times. Per the original methods: Nucleated cell number was recorded as an estimate derived from reference gene primer amplification. Only in-frame clones appear in the TCRdb table, and some are missing; sequencing was by immunoSEQ multiplex PCR. D and trimming were read from the DNA, whereas the V and J calls and clone size are those reported in that table. Here the sample spans about 74,000 clones, approximately 84% being singletons.

This TCR was sampled from a man aged 65-85 years with acute or convalescent COVID-19. Material for sequencing was peripheral blood. The rearrangement uses TRBV15 and TRBJ2-5; TRBD2 aligns across 9 bases. CDR3 coding DNA: TGTGCCACCAGCAGAGAAGGCGGGAGGGAGGAGACCCAGTACTTC. Protein sequence: CATSREGGREETQYF.